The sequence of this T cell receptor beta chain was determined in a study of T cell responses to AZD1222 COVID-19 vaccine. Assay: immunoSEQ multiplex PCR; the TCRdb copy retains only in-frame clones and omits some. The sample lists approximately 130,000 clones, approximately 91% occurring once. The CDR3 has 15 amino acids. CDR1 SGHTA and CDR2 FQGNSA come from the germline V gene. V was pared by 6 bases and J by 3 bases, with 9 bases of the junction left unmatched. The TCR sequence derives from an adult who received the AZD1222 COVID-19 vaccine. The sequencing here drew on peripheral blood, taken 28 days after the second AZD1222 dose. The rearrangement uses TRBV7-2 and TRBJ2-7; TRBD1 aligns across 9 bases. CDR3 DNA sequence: TGTGCCAGCAGTACAGGACAGGGGCGATTCTACGAGCAGTACTTC. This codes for CASSTGQGRFYEQYF.